These 13 T cell receptor beta chains came from one sample sequenced in a study of blood T cell repertoires in COVID-19. TCRdb's table, derived via immunoSEQ multiplex PCR, lists solely in-frame clones and lacks some. The table has fewer than 110,000 clones, 70% to 90% seen once; the top ten hold roughly 4.6%. The sequencing input was peripheral blood. All receptors come from a man between 35 and 55 years old with active or convalescent COVID-19.

The chain uses TRBV3-1 (or the pseudogene TRBV3-2) and TRBJ2-5; 7 nucleotides agree with TRBD1. With V trimmed by 5 bases and J by 3 bases, 3 bases remained unmatched. The CDR3 spans 13 residues. CDR1 LGHDT and CDR2 YNNKEL come from the germline V gene (reference sequence). This CDR3 reads CASSWTGKETQYF. The CDR3 DNA sequence: TGTGCCAGCAGCTGGACAGGAAAAGAGACCCAGTACTTC.

The V gene is TRBV6-5, the J gene TRBJ1-1; no firm D call. The CDR3 contains 15 residues. Trimming left V 0 bases short and J 5 bases short, with 13 bases between. The germline CDR1 and CDR2 sequences are MNHEY and SVGAGI. CDR3 region: CASSYSIDRGTEAFF. The CDR3 coding sequence is TGTGCCAGCAGTTACTCGATTGATCGGGGAACTGAAGCTTTCTTT.

This chain uses TRBV5-8 with TRBJ2-1; D not certain. Deletions cut 1 base from V and 4 bases from J, with 12 bases between. Looked up from germline, CDR1 is SGHTS and CDR2 is YDEGEE. There are 15 residues in the CDR3. The CDR3 nucleotides read TGTGCCAGCAGCTTGACACGTGTAATTTACAATGAGCAGTTCTTC. Protein product: CASSLTRVIYNEQFF.

The rearrangement joins TRBV10-2 to TRBJ1-5; D gene unclear. V was clipped by 6 bases and J by 0 bases, with 6 bases between them. The germline V gene has CDR1 WSHSY and CDR2 SAAADI. The CDR3 sequence is 13 residues long. CDR3 region: CASRINSNQPQHF. DNA for the CDR3: TGCGCCAGCAGAATAAATAGCAATCAGCCCCAGCATTTT.

V and J are TRBV18 and TRBJ1-2; 7 positions agree with TRBD1. The V gene's germline CDR1 is KGHSH and CDR2 LQKENI. V trimming: 2 bases; J trimming: 5 bases; junction bases outside the gene matches: 2. This CDR3 is built from 13 residues. CDR3 nucleotides: TGTGCCAGCTCACCAGAGACAGGGTATGGCTACACCTTC. This encodes CASSPETGYGYTF.

The J gene is TRBJ2-1, the V gene TRBV7-6; the match to TRBD2 covers 12 bases. V lost 2 bases, J lost 9 bases, and 11 bases stayed unmatched. Germline V gene lookup returns CDR1 SGHVS and CDR2 FNYEAQ. This CDR3 is built from 17 residues. CDR3 loop: CASSLYQRLAGEGEQFF. DNA of the CDR3: TGTGCCAGCAGCTTATACCAAAGACTAGCGGGAGAGGGTGAGCAGTTCTTC.

This clone showed up just once. CDR3 protein: CASSGRGTSGIDEQYF. The CDR3 DNA follows: TGCGCCAGCAGCGGCCGAGGGACTAGCGGGATTGACGAGCAGTACTTC. The chain recombines TRBV4-1 with TRBJ2-7; 13 positions match TRBD2. Trimming took 5 bases from V and 5 from J; bases not matched to a gene: 9. Germline CDR1 reads MGHRA; CDR2 reads YSYEKL. The length of the CDR3 is 16 residues.

This chain uses TRBV20-1 with TRBJ2-7; D is undetermined. V dropped 2 bases and J dropped 3 bases, with 2 bases sitting between them. CDR3 length equals 10 residues. Germline V gene lookup returns CDR1 DFQATT and CDR2 SNEGSKA (reference sequence). In nucleotides, the CDR3 is TGCAGTGCTAGACTCTACGAGCAGTACTTC. As protein: CSARLYEQYF.

The genes are TRBV2 and TRBJ2-5; a possible D gene is TRBD1 (6 bases). Germline values: CDR1 SNHLY, CDR2 FYNNEI. V lost 7 bases and J lost 1, with 10 bases in between. The CDR3 consists of 13 residues. CDR3 DNA sequence: TGTGCCAGCATCGTGGACAGCCAAGAGACCCAGTACTTC. This sequence encodes CASIVDSQETQYF.

The chain joins TRBV6-6 to TRBJ2-7; possible D gene TRBD2, 6 bases. V was trimmed by 8 bases and J by 4 bases, leaving 12 bases between them. The germline V gene has CDR1 MNHNY and CDR2 SVGAGI (reference sequence). This CDR3 region has 12 residues. CDR3 bases: TGTGCCAGCTCTGGAGGGTTATACGAGCAGTACTTC. Translation: CASSGGLYEQYF.

The CDR3 DNA is TGTGCCACCAGTGATCGGGAGACCCAGTACTTC. Its translation: CATSDRETQYF. The chain couples TRBV24-1 to TRBJ2-5; D is unclear. V gave up 3 bases and J gave up 5 bases, with 3 bases separating them. This CDR3 is 11 amino acids long. Germline CDR1 KGHDR, CDR2 SFDVKD.

V usage is TRBV3-1 (or the pseudogene TRBV3-2) and J usage is TRBJ2-7; tentative D call: TRBD1 (5 bases). The V end lost 4 bases, the J end lost 1 base, and 11 bases lay between the germline ends. In germline, CDR1 is LGHDT, CDR2 YNNKEL (reference sequence). This CDR3 region has 14 residues. The CDR3 DNA reads TGTGCCAGCAGCCCTGCCCAGGGTTCCTACGAGCAGTACTTC. Translation gives CASSPAQGSYEQYF.

The rearrangement links TRBV5-8 to TRBJ2-3; D remains ambiguous. CDR1 is SGHTS, CDR2 YDEGEE, per germline. The length of the CDR3 is 12 residues. The ends were cut back, 9 bases at V and 3 bases at J, with 11 bases in the middle. The CDR3 DNA reads as TGTGCCACCGGCTACGGGACAGATACGCAGTATTTT. Protein product: CATGYGTDTQYF.